This T cell receptor (beta chain) was sequenced during a study of blood T cell repertoires in COVID-19 (TCRdb year 2020). For the study in its entirety: Samples covering the acute and convalescent phases of COVID-19 were provided by collaborators in the United States, Italy and Spain. Samples came from the ongoing ImmuneRACE study (first 160 participants) plus 1,254 subjects from 6 global collaborators. Where available, HLA class I and class II types were taken from metadata supplied by the sample provider and were not determined by assay-based typing. The prospective study material was composed of cDNA or gDNA derived from T cells, B-cell-depleted T cells, or PBMCs. A freely available public database, intended as a resource for researchers studying the immune response to SARS-CoV-2, is where the repertoires were released. The sample metadata nearly always contained a de-identified subject ID, COVID-19 status, age in years and sex. Subjects who had been exposed to COVID-19, were actively infected with it, or had recovered from it provided the deeply sampled blood TCRbeta repertoires that made up the dataset. Broad study findings and their caveats: The amount of clinical and demographic metadata varied by source and participant and was provided uncurated.

Including the terminal cysteine and phenylalanine, the CDR3 comprises 14 residues. Only the CDR3 part of the read is kept: 42 bases, read in frame from the first base. The germline V gene encodes CDR1 SGHDT and CDR2 YYEEEE. At the junction V is shortened by 4 bases and J by 1 base; bases outside the gene matches: 4. Concerning this clone: Its antigen remains undetermined. No much larger clone exists at a distance of one base, and base qualities are not known.

Whole blood was collected in K2EDTA tubes by collaborating institutions according to the institutions' own protocols. For TCRbeta analysis, collaborators shipped samples in one of three forms: frozen whole blood, isolated PBMCs, or DNA extracted from either of those sample types. TCRbeta CDR3 regions were amplified from genomic DNA using the immunoSEQ Assay, a bias-controlled multiplex PCR. The paper's data handling went like this. Nucleated cell counts per sample were estimated from amplification of reference gene primers within the assay. Sequence reads were collapsed and filtered to measure the absolute abundance of every unique TCRbeta CDR3 rearrangement. For each sample, productive Simpson clonality was calculated as the square root of Simpson's diversity index across productive rearrangements. The source is immuneACCESS, and TCRdb retained only in-frame sequences with V and J called. Part of the clones is not carried over; for the studies checked, unresolved V genes explain less than half of this, and the remainder is unexplained. V, J and clone size are taken as reported in that table, and D and trimming were inferred from the DNA itself. The sample data list 70,000 or so clones, and around 89% of these were observed just once. In total, the top ten clones hold 0.55% to 0.75% of the sample.

The chain is made from TRBV5-6 and TRBJ2-7, with 8 bases in between that match TRBD2. The origin of this receptor is a man aged 60 to 75 with acute or convalescent COVID-19. What was sequenced was peripheral blood. CDR3 sequence: CASSPVAGSYEQYF. At the DNA level, the sequence is TGTGCCAGCAGCCCGGTAGCGGGATCCTACGAGCAGTACTTC.